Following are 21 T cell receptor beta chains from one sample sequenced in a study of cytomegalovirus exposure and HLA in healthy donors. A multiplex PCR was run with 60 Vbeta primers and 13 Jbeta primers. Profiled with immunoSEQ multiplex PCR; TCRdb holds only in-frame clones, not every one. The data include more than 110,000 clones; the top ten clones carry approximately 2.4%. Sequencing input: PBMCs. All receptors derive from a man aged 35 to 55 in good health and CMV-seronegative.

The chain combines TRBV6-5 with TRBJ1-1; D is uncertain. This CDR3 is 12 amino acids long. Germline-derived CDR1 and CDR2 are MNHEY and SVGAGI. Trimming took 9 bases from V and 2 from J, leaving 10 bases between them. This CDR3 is CASYRVNTEAFF. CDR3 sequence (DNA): TGTGCCAGTTACAGAGTAAACACTGAAGCTTTCTTT.

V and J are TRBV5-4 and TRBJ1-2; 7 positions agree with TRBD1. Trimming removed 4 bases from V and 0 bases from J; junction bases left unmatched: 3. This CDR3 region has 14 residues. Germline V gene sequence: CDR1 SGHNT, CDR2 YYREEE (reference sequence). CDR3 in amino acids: CASSRDSSNYGYTF. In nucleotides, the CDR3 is TGTGCCAGCAGCCGGGACAGTTCTAACTATGGCTACACCTTC.

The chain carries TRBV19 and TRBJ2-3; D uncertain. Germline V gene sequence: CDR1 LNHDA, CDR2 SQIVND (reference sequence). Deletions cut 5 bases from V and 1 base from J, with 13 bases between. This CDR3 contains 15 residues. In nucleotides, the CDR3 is TGTGCCAGTAGTTCTGAGCCTTCTGGCACAGATACGCAGTATTTT. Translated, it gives CASSSEPSGTDTQYF.

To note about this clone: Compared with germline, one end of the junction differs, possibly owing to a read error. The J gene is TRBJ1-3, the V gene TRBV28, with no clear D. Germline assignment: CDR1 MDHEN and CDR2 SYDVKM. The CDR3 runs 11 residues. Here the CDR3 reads CASSTVRGLDF. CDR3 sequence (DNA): TGTGCCAGCAGTACCGTCCGGGGTTTGGATTTT.

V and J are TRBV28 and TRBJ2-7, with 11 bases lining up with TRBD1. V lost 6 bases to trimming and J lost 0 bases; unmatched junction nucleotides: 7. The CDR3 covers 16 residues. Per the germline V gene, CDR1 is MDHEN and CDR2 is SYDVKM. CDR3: CASRPPGQGDSYEQYF. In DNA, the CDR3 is TGTGCCAGCAGACCGCCGGGACAGGGGGACTCCTACGAGCAGTACTTC.

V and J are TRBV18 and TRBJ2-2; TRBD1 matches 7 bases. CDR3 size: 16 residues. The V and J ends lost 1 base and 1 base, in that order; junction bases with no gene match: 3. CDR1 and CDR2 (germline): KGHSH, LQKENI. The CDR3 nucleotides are TGTGCCAGCTCACCACAGCGACAGGGGAACACCGGGGAGCTGTTTTTT. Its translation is CASSPQRQGNTGELFF.

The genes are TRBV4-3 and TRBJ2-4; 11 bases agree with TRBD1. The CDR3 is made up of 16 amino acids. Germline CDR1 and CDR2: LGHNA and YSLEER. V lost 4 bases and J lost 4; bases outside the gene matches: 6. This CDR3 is CASSPHGTGGKNIQYF. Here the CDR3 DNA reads TGCGCCAGCAGCCCACATGGGACAGGGGGAAAAAACATTCAGTACTTC.

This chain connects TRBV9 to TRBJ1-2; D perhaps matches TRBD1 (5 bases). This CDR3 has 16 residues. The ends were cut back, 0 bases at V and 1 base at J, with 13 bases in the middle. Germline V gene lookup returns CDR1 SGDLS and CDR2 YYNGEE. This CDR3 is CASSVEGHSLNYGYTF. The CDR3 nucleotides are TGTGCCAGCAGCGTAGAAGGACACTCCCTTAACTATGGCTACACCTTC.

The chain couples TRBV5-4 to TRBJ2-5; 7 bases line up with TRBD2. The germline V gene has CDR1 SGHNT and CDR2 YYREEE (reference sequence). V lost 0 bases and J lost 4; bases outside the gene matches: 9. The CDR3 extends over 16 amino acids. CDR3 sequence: CASSLASGGSRETQYF. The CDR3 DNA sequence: TGTGCCAGCAGCTTGGCTAGCGGAGGATCGCGAGAGACCCAGTACTTC.

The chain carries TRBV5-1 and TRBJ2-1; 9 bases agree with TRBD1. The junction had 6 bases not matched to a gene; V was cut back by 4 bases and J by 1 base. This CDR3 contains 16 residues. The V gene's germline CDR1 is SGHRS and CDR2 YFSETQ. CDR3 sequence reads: CASSPRTGESYNEQFF. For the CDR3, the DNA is TGCGCCAGCAGCCCGCGGACAGGGGAGTCCTACAATGAGCAGTTCTTC.

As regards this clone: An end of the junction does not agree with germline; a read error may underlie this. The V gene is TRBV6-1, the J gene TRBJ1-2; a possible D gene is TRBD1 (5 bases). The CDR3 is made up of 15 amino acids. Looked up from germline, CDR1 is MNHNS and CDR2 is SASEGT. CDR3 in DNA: TGTGCCAGCAGCGAAGCGACGGGGGGTAAAGCTGGCTACACCTTC. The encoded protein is CASSEATGGKAGYTF.

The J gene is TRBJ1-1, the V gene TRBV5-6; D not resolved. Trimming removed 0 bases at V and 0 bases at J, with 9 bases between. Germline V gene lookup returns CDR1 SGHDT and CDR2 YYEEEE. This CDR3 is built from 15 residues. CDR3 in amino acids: CASSLVPGMNTEAFF. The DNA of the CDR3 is TGTGCCAGCAGCTTGGTGCCGGGAATGAACACTGAAGCTTTCTTT.

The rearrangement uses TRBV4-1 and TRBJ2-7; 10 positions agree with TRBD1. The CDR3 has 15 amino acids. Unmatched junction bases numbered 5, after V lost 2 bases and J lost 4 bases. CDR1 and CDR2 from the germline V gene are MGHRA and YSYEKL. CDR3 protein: CASSQRQGAPYEQYF. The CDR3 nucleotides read TGCGCCAGCAGCCAAAGACAGGGGGCCCCTTACGAGCAGTACTTC.

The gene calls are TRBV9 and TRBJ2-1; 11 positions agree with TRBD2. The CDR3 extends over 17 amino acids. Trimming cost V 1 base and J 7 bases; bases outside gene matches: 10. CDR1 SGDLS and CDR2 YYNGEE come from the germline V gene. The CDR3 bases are TGTGCCAGCAGCGTACTTTTCGCTAGCGGGGGGCTTAATGAGCAGTTCTTC. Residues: CASSVLFASGGLNEQFF.

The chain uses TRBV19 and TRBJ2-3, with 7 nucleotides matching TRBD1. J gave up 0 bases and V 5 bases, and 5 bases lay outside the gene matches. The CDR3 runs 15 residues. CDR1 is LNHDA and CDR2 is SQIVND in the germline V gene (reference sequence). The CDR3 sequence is CASSARDSSTDTQYF. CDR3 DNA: TGTGCCAGTAGTGCCCGGGACAGCAGCACAGATACGCAGTATTTT. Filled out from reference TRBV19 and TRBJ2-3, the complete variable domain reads DGGITQSPKYLFRKEGQNVTLSCEQNLNHDAMYWYRQDPGQGLRLIYYSQIVNDFQKGDIAEGYSVSREKKESFPLTVTSAQKNPTAFYLCASSARDSSTDTQYFGPGTRLTVL.

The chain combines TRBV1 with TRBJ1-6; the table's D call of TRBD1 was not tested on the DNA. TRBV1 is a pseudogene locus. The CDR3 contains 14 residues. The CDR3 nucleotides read TGCACCGTCCCCGCGACAGGGGTAAAATCACCCCTCCACTTT. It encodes CTVPATGVKSPLHF.

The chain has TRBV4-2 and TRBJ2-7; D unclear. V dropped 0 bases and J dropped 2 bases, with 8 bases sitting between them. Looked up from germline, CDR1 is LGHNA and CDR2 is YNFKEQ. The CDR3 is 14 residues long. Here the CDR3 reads CASSQEVQPYEQYF. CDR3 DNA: TGTGCCAGCAGCCAAGAGGTACAGCCCTACGAGCAGTACTTC.

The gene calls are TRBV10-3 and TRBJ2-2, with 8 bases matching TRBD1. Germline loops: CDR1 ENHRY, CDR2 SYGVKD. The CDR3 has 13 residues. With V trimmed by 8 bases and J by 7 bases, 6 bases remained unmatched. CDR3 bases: TGTGCCATCGGGACAGGTTCAAACGGGGAGCTGTTTTTT. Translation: CAIGTGSNGELFF.

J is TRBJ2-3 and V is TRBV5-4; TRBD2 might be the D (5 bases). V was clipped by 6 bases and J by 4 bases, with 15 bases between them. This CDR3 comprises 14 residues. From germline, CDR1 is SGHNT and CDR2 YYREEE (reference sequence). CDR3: CASTLRESADTQYF. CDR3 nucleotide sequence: TGTGCCAGCACCCTGAGGGAGAGCGCAGATACGCAGTATTTT.

In DNA, the CDR3 is TGTGCCAGTAGCTGGACAGGGGGCTCCTACGAGCAGTACTTC. Protein sequence: CASSWTGGSYEQYF. The J gene is TRBJ2-7, the V gene TRBV19, with 10 bases identical to TRBD1. The germline CDR1 and CDR2 sequences are LNHDA and SQIVND (reference sequence). J gave up 0 bases and V 6 bases, and 2 bases lay outside the gene matches. CDR3 length: 14 amino acids.

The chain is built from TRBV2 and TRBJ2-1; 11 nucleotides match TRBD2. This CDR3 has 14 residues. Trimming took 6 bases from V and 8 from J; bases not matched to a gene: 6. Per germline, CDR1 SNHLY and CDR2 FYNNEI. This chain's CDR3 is CASREGLAVDEQFF. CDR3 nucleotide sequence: TGTGCCAGCAGAGAGGGACTAGCGGTCGATGAGCAGTTCTTC.